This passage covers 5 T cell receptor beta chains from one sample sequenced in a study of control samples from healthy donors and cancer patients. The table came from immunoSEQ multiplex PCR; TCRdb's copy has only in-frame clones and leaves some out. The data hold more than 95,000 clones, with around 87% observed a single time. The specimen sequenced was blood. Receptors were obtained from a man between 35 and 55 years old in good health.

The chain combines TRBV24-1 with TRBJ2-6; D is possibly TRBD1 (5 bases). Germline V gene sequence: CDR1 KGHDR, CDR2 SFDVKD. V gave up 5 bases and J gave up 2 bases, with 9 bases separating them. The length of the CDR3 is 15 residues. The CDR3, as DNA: TGTGCCACCAGTGCCGCAGGGACTGGGGCCAACGTCCTGACTTTC. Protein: CATSAAGTGANVLTF.

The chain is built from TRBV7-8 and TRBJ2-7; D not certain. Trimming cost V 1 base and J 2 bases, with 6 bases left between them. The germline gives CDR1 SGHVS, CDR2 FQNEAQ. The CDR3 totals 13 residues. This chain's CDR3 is CASSLVEPYEQYF. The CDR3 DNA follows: TGTGCCAGCAGCTTAGTTGAACCCTACGAGCAGTACTTC. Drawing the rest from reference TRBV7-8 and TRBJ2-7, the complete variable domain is GAGVSQSPRYKVAKRGQDVALRCDPISGHVSLFWYQQALGQGPEFLTYFQNEAQLDKSGLPSDRFFAERPEGSVSTLKIQRTQQEDSAVYLCASSLVEPYEQYFGPGTRLTVT.

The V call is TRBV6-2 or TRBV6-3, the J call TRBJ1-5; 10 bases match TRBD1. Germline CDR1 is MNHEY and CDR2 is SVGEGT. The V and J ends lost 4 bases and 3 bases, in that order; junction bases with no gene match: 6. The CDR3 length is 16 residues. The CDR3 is CASSFAGTGVNQPQHF. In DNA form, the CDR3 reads TGTGCCAGCAGTTTTGCCGGGACAGGGGTCAATCAGCCCCAGCATTTT.

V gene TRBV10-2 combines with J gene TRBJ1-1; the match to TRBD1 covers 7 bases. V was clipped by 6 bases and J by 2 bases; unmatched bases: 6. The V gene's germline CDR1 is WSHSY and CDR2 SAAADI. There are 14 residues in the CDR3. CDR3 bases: TGCGCCAGCAGCTCGGGACAGTTTAACACTGAAGCTTTCTTT. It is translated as CASSSGQFNTEAFF.

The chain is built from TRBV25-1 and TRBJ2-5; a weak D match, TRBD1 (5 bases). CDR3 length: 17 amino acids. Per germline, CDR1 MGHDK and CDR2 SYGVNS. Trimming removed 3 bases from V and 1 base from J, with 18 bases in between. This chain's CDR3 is CASSEDATEKLQETQYF. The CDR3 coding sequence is TGTGCCAGCAGTGAGGACGCGACAGAAAAGCTCCAAGAGACCCAGTACTTC. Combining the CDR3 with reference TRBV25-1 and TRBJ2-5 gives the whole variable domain EADIYQTPRYLVIGTGKKITLECSQTMGHDKMYWYQQDPGMELHLIHYSYGVNSTEKGDLSSESTVSRIRTEHFPLTLESARPSHTSQYLCASSEDATEKLQETQYFGPGTRLLVL.